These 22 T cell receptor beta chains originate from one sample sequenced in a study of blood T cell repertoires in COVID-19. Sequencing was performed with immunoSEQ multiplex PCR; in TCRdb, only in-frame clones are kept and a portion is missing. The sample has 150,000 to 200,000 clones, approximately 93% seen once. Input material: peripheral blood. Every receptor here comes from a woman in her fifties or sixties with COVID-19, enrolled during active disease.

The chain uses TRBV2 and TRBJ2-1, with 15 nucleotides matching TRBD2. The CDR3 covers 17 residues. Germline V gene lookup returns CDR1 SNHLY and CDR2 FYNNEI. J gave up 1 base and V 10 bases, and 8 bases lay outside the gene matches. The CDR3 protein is CAIPGTSGGNSYNEQFF. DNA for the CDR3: TGTGCCATCCCCGGGACTAGCGGGGGGAATTCCTACAATGAGCAGTTCTTC.

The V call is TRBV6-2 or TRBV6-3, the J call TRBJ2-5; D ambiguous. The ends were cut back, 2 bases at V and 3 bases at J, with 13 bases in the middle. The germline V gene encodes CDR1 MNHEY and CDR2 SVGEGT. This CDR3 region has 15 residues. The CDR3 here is CASSYHLREKETQYF. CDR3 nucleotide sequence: TGTGCCAGCAGTTACCACCTTCGAGAAAAAGAGACCCAGTACTTC.

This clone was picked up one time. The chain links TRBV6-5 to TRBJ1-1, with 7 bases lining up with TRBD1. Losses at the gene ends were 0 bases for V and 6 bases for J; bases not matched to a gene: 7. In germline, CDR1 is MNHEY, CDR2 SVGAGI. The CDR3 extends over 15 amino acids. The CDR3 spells CASSYSGTDFSEAFF. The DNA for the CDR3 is TGTGCCAGCAGTTACTCAGGGACAGACTTTTCTGAAGCTTTCTTT.

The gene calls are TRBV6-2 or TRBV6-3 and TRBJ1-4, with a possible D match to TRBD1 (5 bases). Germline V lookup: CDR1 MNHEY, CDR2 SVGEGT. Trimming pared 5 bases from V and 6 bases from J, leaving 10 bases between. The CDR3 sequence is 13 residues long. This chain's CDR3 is CASSPGPYEKLFF. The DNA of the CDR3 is TGTGCCAGCAGTCCAGGGCCCTATGAAAAACTGTTTTTT.

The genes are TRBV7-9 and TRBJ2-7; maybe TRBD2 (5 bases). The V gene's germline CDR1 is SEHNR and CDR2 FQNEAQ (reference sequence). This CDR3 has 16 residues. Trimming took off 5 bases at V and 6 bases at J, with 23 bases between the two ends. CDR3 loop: CASSTSGRMVRPEQYF. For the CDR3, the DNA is TGTGCCAGCAGCACTAGTGGGCGTATGGTGCGTCCCGAGCAGTACTTC. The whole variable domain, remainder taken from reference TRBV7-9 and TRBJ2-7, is DTGVSQNPRHKITKRGQNVTFRCDPISEHNRLYWYRQTLGQGPEFLTYFQNEAQLEKSRLLSDRFSAERPKGSFSTLEIQRTEQGDSAMYLCASSTSGRMVRPEQYFGPGTRLTVT.

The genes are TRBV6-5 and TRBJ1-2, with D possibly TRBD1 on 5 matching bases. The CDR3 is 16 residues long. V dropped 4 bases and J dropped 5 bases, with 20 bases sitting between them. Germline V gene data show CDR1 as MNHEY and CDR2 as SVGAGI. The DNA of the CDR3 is TGTGCCAGCAGTTCCCGCGGGGGGGGGTCCCCTTATGGCTACACCTTC. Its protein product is CASSSRGGGSPYGYTF.

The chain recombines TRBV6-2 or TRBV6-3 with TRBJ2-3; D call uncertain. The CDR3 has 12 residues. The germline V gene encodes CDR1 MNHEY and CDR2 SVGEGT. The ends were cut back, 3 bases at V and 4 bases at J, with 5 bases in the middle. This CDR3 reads CASSYSSDTQYF. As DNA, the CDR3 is TGTGCCAGCAGTTATTCGTCAGATACGCAGTATTTT.

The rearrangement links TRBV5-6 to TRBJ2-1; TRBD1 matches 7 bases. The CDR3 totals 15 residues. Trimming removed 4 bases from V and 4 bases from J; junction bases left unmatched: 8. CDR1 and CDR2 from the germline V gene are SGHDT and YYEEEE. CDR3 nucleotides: TGTGCCAGCAGCCGAGGGGACAGTCTATACAATGAGCAGTTCTTC. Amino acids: CASSRGDSLYNEQFF.

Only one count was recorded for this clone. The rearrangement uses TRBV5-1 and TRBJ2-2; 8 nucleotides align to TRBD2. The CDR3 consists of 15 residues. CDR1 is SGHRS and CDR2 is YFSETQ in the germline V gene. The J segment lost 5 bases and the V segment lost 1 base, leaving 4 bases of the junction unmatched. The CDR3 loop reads CASSLYGGETGELFF. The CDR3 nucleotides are TGCGCCAGCAGCTTGTACGGGGGGGAAACCGGGGAGCTGTTTTTT.

Written as DNA, the CDR3 is TGTGCCATCAGTGACCTGACTAGCGGGGGGGCATTAGATACGCAGTATTTT. This encodes CAISDLTSGGALDTQYF. This chain joins TRBV10-3 and TRBJ2-3, with TRBD2 identical over 14 bases. The CDR3 has 17 residues. Germline CDR1 and CDR2: ENHRY and SYGVKD. V was pared by 3 bases and J by 5 bases, with 7 bases of the junction left unmatched.

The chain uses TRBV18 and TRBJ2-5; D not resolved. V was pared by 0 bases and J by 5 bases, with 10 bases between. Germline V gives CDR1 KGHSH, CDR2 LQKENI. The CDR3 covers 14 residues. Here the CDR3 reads CASSPPPGRETQYF. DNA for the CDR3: TGTGCCAGCTCACCACCCCCGGGTCGGGAGACCCAGTACTTC.

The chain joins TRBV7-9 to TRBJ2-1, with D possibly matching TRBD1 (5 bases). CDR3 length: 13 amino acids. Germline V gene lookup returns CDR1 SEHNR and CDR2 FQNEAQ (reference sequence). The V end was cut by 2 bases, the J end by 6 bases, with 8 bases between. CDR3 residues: CASSLLGANEQFF. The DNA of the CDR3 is TGTGCCAGCAGCTTACTAGGGGCCAATGAGCAGTTCTTC.

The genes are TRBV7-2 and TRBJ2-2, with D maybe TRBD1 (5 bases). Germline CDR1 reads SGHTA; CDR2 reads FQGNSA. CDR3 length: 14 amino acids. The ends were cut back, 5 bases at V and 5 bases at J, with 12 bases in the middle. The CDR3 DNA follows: TGTGCCAGCAGCCCAGGCAGGGCTACCGGGGAGCTGTTTTTT. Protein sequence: CASSPGRATGELFF.

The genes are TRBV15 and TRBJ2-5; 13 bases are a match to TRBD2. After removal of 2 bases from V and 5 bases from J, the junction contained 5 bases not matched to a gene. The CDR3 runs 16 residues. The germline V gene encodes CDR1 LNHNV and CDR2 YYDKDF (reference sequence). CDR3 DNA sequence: TGTGCCACCAGCAGAACGGGACTAGCGGGGCTGGAGACCCAGTACTTC. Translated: CATSRTGLAGLETQYF.

The CDR3 spells CASSRGQVGQPQHF. Written as DNA, the CDR3 is TGTGCCAGCAGTCGTGGACAAGTAGGGCAGCCCCAGCATTTT. The chain links TRBV5-8 to TRBJ1-5; possible D gene TRBD1, 5 bases. The CDR3 has 14 amino acids. Germline loops: CDR1 SGHTS, CDR2 YDEGEE. The V end lost 5 bases, the J end lost 7 bases, and 16 bases lay between the germline ends. The full variable domain, completed using reference TRBV5-8 and TRBJ1-5, is EAGVTQSPTHLIKTRGQQATLRCSPISGHTSVYWYQQALGLGLQFLLWYDEGEERNRGNFPPRFSGRQFPNYSSELNVNALELEDSALYLCASSRGQVGQPQHFGDGTRLSIL.

CDR3 in DNA: TGCAGCGTTATACACCGAACAGGGGTGTCAGCTGGCGAGCAGTACTTC. Translated, it gives CSVIHRTGVSAGEQYF. The chain is built from TRBV29-1 and TRBJ2-7; 7 bases are a match to TRBD1. V lost 5 bases to trimming and J lost 6 bases; unmatched junction nucleotides: 19. There are 16 residues in the CDR3. Germline values: CDR1 SQVTM, CDR2 ANQGSEA.

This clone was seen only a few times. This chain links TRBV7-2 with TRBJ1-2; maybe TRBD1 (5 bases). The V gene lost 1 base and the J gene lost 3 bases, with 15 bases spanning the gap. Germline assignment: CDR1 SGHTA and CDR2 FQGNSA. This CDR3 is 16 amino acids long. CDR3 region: CASSLGAQGQDYGYTF. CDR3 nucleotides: TGTGCCAGCAGCTTAGGGGCCCAGGGTCAGGACTATGGCTACACCTTC.

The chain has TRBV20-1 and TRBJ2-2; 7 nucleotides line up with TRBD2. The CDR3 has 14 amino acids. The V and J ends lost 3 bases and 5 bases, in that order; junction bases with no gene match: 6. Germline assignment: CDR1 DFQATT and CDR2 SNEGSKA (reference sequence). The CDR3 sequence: CSASFGGGTGELFF. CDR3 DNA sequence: TGCAGTGCTAGTTTCGGGGGAGGGACCGGGGAGCTGTTTTTT.

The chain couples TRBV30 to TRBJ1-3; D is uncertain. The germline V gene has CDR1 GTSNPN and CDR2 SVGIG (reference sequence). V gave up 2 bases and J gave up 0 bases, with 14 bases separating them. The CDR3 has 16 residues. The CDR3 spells CAWSPKRRSSGNTIYF. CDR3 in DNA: TGTGCCTGGAGTCCAAAAAGAAGGAGCTCTGGAAACACCATATATTTT.

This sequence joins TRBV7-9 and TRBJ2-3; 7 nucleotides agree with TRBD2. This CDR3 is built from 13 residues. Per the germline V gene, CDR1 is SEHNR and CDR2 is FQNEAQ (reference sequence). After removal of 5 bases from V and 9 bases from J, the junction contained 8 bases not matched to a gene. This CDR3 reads CASSALTSETQYF. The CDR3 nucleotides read TGTGCCAGCAGCGCTCTCACTAGCGAGACGCAGTATTTT.

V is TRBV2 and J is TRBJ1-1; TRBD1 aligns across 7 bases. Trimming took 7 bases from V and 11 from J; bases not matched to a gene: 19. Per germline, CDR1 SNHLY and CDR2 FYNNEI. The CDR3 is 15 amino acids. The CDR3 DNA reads TGTGCCAGCACCCCGACAGGGTTAATGAGTTGGACGGCTTTCTTT. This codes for CASTPTGLMSWTAFF. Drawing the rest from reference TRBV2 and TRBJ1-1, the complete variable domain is EPEVTQTPSHQVTQMGQEVILRCVPISNHLYFYWYRQILGQKVEFLVSFYNNEISEKSEIFDDQFSVERPDGSNFTLKIRSTKLEDSAMYFCASTPTGLMSWTAFFGQGTRLTVV.

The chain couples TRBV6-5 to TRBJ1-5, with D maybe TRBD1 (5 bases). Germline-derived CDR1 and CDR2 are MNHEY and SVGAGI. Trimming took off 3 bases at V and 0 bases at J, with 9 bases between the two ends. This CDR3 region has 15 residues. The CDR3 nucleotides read TGTGCCAGCAGTTATGACAGATATAGCAATCAGCCCCAGCATTTT. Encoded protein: CASSYDRYSNQPQHF.